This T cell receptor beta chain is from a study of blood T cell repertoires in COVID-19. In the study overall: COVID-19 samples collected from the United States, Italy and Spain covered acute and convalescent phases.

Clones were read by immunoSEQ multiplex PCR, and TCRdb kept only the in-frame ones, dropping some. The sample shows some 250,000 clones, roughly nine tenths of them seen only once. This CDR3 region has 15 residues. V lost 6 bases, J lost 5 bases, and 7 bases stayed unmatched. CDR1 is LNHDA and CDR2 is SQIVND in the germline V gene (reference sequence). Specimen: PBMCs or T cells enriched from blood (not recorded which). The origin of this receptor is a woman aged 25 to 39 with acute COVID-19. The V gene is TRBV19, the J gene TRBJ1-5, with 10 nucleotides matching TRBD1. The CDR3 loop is CASSPDRGRDQPQHF. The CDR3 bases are TGTGCCAGTAGCCCCGACAGGGGGCGAGATCAGCCCCAGCATTTT.